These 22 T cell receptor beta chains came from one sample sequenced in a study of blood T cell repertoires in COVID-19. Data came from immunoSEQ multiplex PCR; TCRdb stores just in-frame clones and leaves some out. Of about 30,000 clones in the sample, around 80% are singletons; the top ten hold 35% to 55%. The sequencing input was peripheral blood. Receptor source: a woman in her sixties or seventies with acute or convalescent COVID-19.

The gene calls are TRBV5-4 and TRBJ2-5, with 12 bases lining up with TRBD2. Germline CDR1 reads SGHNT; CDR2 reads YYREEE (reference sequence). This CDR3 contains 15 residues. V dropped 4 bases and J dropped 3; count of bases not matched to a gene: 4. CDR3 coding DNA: TGTGCCAGCAGCCCGGGACTAGCGGGTAAAGAGACCCAGTACTTC. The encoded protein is CASSPGLAGKETQYF. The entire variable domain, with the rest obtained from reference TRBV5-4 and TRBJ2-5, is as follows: ETGVTQSPTHLIKTRGQQVTLRCSSQSGHNTVSWYQQALGQGPQFIFQYYREEENGRGNFPPRFSGLQFPNYSSELNVNALELDDSALYLCASSPGLAGKETQYFGPGTRLLVL.

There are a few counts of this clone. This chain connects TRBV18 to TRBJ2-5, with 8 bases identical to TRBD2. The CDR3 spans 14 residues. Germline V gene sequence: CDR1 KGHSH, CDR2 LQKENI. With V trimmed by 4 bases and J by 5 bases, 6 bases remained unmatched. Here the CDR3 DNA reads TGTGCCAGCTCACGCGAGTCTAGCGGGGAGACCCAGTACTTC. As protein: CASSRESSGETQYF.

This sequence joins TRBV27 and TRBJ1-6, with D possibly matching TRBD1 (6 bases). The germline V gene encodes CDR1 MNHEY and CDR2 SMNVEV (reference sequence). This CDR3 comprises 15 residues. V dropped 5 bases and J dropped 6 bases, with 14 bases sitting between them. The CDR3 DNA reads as TGTGCCAGCAGTATGGGGGCCCTTTCTAATTCACCCCTCCACTTT. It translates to CASSMGALSNSPLHF.

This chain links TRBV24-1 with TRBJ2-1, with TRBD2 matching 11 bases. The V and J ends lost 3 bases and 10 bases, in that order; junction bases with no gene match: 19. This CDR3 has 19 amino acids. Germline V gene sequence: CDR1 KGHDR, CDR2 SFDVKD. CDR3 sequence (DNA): TGTGCCACCAGTGATCCAAAGGGTAGCGGGAGGGGCCTTAGGGGGGAGCAGTTCTTC. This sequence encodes CATSDPKGSGRGLRGEQFF.

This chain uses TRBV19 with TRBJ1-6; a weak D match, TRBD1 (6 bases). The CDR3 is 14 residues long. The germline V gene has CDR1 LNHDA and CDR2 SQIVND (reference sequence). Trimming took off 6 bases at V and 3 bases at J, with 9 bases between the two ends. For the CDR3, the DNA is TGTGCCAGTAGCGGACAGAGCTATAATTCACCCCTCCACTTT. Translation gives CASSGQSYNSPLHF.

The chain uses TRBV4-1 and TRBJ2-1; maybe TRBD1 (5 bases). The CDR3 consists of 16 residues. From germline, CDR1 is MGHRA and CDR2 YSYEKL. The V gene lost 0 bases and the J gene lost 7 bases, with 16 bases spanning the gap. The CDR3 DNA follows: TGCGCCAGCAGCCAAGAGGGGATAGGGGCCGGGAATGAGCAGTTCTTC. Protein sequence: CASSQEGIGAGNEQFF.

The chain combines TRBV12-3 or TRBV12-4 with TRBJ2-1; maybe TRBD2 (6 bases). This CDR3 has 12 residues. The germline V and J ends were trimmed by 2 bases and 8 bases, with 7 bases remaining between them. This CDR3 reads CASSLWGDEQFF. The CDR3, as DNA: TGTGCCAGCAGTTTATGGGGGGATGAGCAGTTCTTC.

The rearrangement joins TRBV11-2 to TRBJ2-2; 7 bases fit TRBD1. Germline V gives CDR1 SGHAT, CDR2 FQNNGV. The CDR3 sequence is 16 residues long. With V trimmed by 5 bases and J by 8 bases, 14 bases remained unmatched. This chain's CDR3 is CASSRQGPGIGGELFF. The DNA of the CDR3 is TGTGCCAGCAGCCGACAGGGACCGGGAATCGGGGGGGAGCTGTTTTTT.

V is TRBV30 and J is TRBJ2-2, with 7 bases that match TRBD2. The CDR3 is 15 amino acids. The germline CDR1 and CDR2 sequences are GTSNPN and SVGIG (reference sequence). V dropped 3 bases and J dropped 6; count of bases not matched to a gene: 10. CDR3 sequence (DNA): TGTGCCTGGAGAAGGACTAGGAAGATCTCCGGGGAGCTGTTTTTT. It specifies CAWRRTRKISGELFF.

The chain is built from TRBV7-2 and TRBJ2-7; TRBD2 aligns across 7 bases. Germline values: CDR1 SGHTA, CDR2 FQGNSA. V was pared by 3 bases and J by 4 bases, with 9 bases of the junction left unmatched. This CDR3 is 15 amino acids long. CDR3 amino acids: CASSLGVASGYEQYF. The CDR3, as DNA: TGTGCCAGCAGCTTGGGGGTGGCTAGCGGTTACGAGCAGTACTTC.

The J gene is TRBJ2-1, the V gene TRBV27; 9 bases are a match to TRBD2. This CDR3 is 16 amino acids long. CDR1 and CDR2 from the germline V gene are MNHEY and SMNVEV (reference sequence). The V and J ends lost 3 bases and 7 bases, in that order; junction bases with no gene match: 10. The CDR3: CASSFLAGPRGNEQFF. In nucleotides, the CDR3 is TGTGCCAGCAGTTTTCTAGCGGGGCCTAGGGGGAATGAGCAGTTCTTC.

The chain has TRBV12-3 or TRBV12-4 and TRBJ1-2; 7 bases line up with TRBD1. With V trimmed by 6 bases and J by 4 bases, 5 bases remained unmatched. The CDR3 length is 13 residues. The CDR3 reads CASRPGTVYGYTF. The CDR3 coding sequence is TGTGCCAGCAGACCCGGGACAGTCTATGGCTACACCTTC.

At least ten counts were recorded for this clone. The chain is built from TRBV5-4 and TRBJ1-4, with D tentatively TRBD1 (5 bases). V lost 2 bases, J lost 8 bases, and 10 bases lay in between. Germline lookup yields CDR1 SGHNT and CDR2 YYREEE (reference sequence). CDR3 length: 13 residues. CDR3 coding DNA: TGTGCCAGCAGCTTCGACAGTAACGAAAAACTGTTTTTT. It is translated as CASSFDSNEKLFF.

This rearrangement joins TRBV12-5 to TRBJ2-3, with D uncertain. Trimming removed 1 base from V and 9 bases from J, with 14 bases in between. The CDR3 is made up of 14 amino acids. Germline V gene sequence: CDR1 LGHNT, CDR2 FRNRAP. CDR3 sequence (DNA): TGTGCTAGTGGTTTGGGGGCAGCTTCTCGGACGCAGTATTTT. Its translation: CASGLGAASRTQYF.

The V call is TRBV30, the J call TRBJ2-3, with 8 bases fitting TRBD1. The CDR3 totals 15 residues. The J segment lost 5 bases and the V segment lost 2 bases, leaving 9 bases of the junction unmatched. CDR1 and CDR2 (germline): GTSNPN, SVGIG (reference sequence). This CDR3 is CAWSIRTGIRDTQYF. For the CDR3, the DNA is TGTGCCTGGAGTATAAGGACAGGGATAAGAGATACGCAGTATTTT.

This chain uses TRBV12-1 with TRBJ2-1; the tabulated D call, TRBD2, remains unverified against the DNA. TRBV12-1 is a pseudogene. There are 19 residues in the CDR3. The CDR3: CASSFETGLAESSYNEQFF. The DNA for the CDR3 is TGTGCCAGCAGCTTTGAGACGGGACTAGCGGAAAGCTCCTACAATGAGCAGTTCTTC.

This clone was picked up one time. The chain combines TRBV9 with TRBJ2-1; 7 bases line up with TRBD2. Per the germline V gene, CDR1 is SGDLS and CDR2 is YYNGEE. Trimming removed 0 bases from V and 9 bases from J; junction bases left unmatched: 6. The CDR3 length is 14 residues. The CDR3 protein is CASSVGGGSPEQFF. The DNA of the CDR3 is TGTGCCAGCAGCGTAGGGGGCGGGAGCCCTGAGCAGTTCTTC.

CDR3 nucleotide sequence: TGTGCCAGCAGGTCAGCGGGGCCCCTCACAGATACGCAGTATTTT. It yields the protein CASRSAGPLTDTQYF. The rearrangement uses TRBV28 and TRBJ2-3; 7 nucleotides agree with TRBD2. Germline V lookup: CDR1 MDHEN, CDR2 SYDVKM. Trimming removed 6 bases from V and 2 bases from J; junction bases left unmatched: 8. The CDR3 is 15 amino acids. Full variable domain (remainder filled in from reference TRBV28 and TRBJ2-3): DVKVTQSSRYLVKRTGEKVFLECVQDMDHENMFWYRQDPGLGLRLIYFSYDVKMKEKGDIPEGYSVSREKKERFSLILESASTNQTSMYLCASRSAGPLTDTQYFGPGTRLTVL.

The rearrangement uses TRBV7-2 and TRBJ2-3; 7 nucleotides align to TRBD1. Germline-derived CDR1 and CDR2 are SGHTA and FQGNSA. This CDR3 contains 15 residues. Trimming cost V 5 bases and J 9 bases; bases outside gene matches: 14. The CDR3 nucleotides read TGTGCCAGCAGCCAGGGGTCCACAGGGGAATTGACGCAGTATTTT. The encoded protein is CASSQGSTGELTQYF.

CDR3 bases: TGTGCCAGCAGCACTAATGCAGACATTCAGTACTTC. Its translation is CASSTNADIQYF. This chain joins TRBV12-3 or TRBV12-4 and TRBJ2-4, with D uncertain. The ends were cut back, 6 bases at V and 8 bases at J, with 11 bases in the middle. CDR3 length equals 12 residues.

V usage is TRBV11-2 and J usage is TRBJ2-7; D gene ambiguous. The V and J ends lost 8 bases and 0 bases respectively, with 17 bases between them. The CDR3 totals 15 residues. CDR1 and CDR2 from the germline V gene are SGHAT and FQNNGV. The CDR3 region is CASADRRRNSYEQYF. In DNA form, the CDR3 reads TGTGCCAGCGCCGATAGGCGGCGGAACTCCTACGAGCAGTACTTC.

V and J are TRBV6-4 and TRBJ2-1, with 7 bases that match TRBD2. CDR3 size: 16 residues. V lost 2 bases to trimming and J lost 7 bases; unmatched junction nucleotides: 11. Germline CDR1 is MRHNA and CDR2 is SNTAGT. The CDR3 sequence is CASSDLAEWALNEQFF. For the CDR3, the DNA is TGTGCCAGCAGTGACCTAGCGGAATGGGCGTTGAATGAGCAGTTCTTC.